One sample yielded the 32 T cell receptor beta chains listed below, sequenced in a study of control samples from healthy donors and cancer patients (dated by TCRdb to 2018 to 2020). The library was generated by the immunoSEQ multiplex PCR assay. TCRdb obtained this table from immuneACCESS and retained in-frame rearrangements with V and J assigned. These tables miss some clones; where compared with another copy, unresolved V genes account for less than half of the shortfall, and the remainder is unexplained. This sample is represented by tens of thousands of clones; about nine tenths of them were singletons. The ten top clones hold 15% to 18% of the sample. Sequenced material: blood. These receptors were obtained from a man aged 25 to 45 in good health.

The chain has TRBV18 and TRBJ1-4; D gene unclear. The V end lost 3 bases, the J end lost 7 bases, and 12 bases lay between the germline ends. The CDR3 has 14 residues. In germline, CDR1 is KGHSH, CDR2 LQKENI. CDR3 DNA sequence: TGTGCCAGCTCACCTGGACGGGTTGGTGAAAAACTGTTTTTT. Translation gives CASSPGRVGEKLFF.

This clone occurred once. The chain carries TRBV5-4 and TRBJ2-7; 7 bases agree with TRBD1. The CDR3 runs to 14 residues. Germline CDR1 and CDR2: SGHNT and YYREEE (reference sequence). The J segment lost 6 bases and the V segment lost 3 bases, leaving 9 bases of the junction unmatched. The CDR3 sequence: CASSSSRQGIEQYF. The CDR3 nucleotides read TGTGCCAGCAGCTCCAGTAGACAGGGCATCGAGCAGTACTTC. The variable domain in full, completed from reference TRBV5-4 and TRBJ2-7, reads ETGVTQSPTHLIKTRGQQVTLRCSSQSGHNTVSWYQQALGQGPQFIFQYYREEENGRGNFPPRFSGLQFPNYSSELNVNALELDDSALYLCASSSSRQGIEQYFGPGTRLTVT.

The J gene is TRBJ1-6, the V gene TRBV2, with D unclear. The CDR3 runs 12 residues. Germline V gives CDR1 SNHLY, CDR2 FYNNEI. Between the trimmed V and J ends, which lost 6 bases and 8 bases, there was a span of 8 bases. The CDR3 here is CASSDPYSPLHF. The CDR3 coding sequence is TGTGCCAGCAGCGATCCCTATTCACCCCTCCACTTT.

V gene TRBV7-8 combines with J gene TRBJ2-6; D gene uncertain. Germline V gene lookup returns CDR1 SGHVS and CDR2 FQNEAQ. Trimming pared 0 bases from V and 1 base from J, leaving 13 bases between. This CDR3 has 18 amino acids. The CDR3 loop reads CASSLAGFRHSGANVLTF. The CDR3 region has the DNA TGTGCCAGCAGCTTAGCGGGGTTTAGGCATTCTGGGGCCAACGTCCTGACTTTC.

The chain has TRBV10-3 and TRBJ2-1; 7 positions match TRBD2. The germline V gene encodes CDR1 ENHRY and CDR2 SYGVKD. J gave up 7 bases and V 9 bases, and 9 bases lay outside the gene matches. There are 13 residues in the CDR3. The CDR3 spells CAIASGTENEQFF. CDR3 sequence (DNA): TGTGCCATAGCTAGCGGTACAGAGAATGAGCAGTTCTTC.

In regard to this clone: At one of its ends the junction is not consistent with the germline gene, which may arise from a read error. The rearrangement links TRBV6-2 or TRBV6-3 to TRBJ2-1, with 9 bases matching TRBD1. In germline, CDR1 is MNHEY, CDR2 SVGEGT. The CDR3 runs to 16 residues. As DNA, the CDR3 is TGTACCAGCAGTAGAATGGGACAGGGTATAGCGGATGAGCAGTTCTTC. It specifies CTSSRMGQGIADEQFF.

The chain couples TRBV29-1 to TRBJ2-7; the D gene is possibly TRBD1 (5 bases). The CDR3 length is 11 residues. CDR1 SQVTM and CDR2 ANQGSEA come from the germline V gene. Trimming left V 5 bases short and J 4 bases short, with 9 bases between. In DNA form, the CDR3 reads TGCAGCGTTCTCAGGGCATACGAGCAGTACTTC. Protein sequence: CSVLRAYEQYF.

The chain carries TRBV9 and TRBJ1-1, with TRBD1 matching over 9 bases. The junction had 1 base not matched to a gene; V was cut back by 2 bases and J by 5 bases. The CDR3 extends over 13 amino acids. Per germline, CDR1 SGDLS and CDR2 YYNGEE. CDR3 sequence (DNA): TGTGCCAGCAGCGTGGGGACAGGGACTGAAGCTTTCTTT. It yields the protein CASSVGTGTEAFF.

The rearrangement uses TRBV30 and TRBJ2-5; D might be TRBD1 (5 bases). Germline V gene lookup returns CDR1 GTSNPN and CDR2 SVGIG (reference sequence). V lost 4 bases to trimming and J lost 3 bases, with 15 bases between them. The CDR3 contains 14 residues. CDR3 sequence reads: CAWTTGMGKETQYF. CDR3 sequence (DNA): TGTGCCTGGACAACAGGTATGGGGAAAGAGACCCAGTACTTC.

V and J are TRBV13 and TRBJ2-3; either TRBD1 or TRBD2 may supply D (5 bases each). V was trimmed by 4 bases and J by 7 bases, leaving 15 bases between them. From germline, CDR1 is PRHDT and CDR2 FYEKMQ (reference sequence). This CDR3 has 14 amino acids. CDR3: CASSSAGAFHTQYF. As DNA, the CDR3 is TGTGCCAGCAGCTCTGCCGGGGCCTTCCATACGCAGTATTTT.

The CDR3 here is CASSLGFGGISVLYNEQFF. CDR3 DNA: TGTGCCAGCAGCTTAGGATTCGGGGGTATTTCCGTTCTCTACAATGAGCAGTTCTTC. The V call is TRBV5-8, the J call TRBJ2-1; a possible D gene is TRBD2 (6 bases). This CDR3 is 19 amino acids long. Germline values: CDR1 SGHTS, CDR2 YDEGEE. Trimming cost V 2 bases and J 3 bases, with 24 bases left between them. The full variable domain, with the rest looked up from reference TRBV5-8 and TRBJ2-1, is EAGVTQSPTHLIKTRGQQATLRCSPISGHTSVYWYQQALGLGLQFLLWYDEGEERNRGNFPPRFSGRQFPNYSSELNVNALELEDSALYLCASSLGFGGISVLYNEQFFGPGTRLTVL.

The V gene is TRBV6-5, the J gene TRBJ1-5; no clear D. Trimming stripped 6 bases from V and 11 bases from J, with 14 bases between. The CDR3 runs 12 residues. Germline lookup yields CDR1 MNHEY and CDR2 SVGAGI. DNA for the CDR3: TGTGCCAGCAGGGACCGAGAAGGAGCCCAGCATTTT. It is translated as CASRDREGAQHF.

The chain recombines TRBV28 with TRBJ1-6, with 7 bases aligning to TRBD1. This CDR3 has 15 amino acids. Germline CDR1 and CDR2: MDHEN and SYDVKM. V dropped 8 bases and J dropped 0; count of bases not matched to a gene: 4. The CDR3 sequence is CASLTGSSYNSPLHF. CDR3 nucleotides: TGTGCCAGCCTGACAGGGAGCTCCTATAATTCACCCCTCCACTTT.

V usage is TRBV9 and J usage is TRBJ2-7; a weak D match, TRBD2 (5 bases). This CDR3 is 12 amino acids long. With 4 bases removed from V and 4 bases from J, the gap between germline ends came to 9 bases. The germline V gene has CDR1 SGDLS and CDR2 YYNGEE. CDR3 amino acids: CASSPRGYEQYF. The DNA for the CDR3 is TGTGCCAGCAGCCCCCGGGGATACGAGCAGTACTTC.

The J gene is TRBJ2-7, the V gene TRBV10-1; 14 bases map to TRBD2. CDR1 and CDR2 (germline): WNHNN, SYGVQD (reference sequence). V shed 6 bases, J shed 1 base, and the junction held 5 bases outside the gene matches. CDR3 length: 16 residues. The CDR3 coding sequence is TGCGCCAGCAGCGAAGGGACTAGCGGGAGTTCCTACGAGCAGTACTTC. The encoded protein is CASSEGTSGSSYEQYF.

The chain uses TRBV30 and TRBJ1-2; TRBD1 agrees at 9 bases. The CDR3 loop spans 12 amino acids. V gave up 8 bases and J gave up 13 bases; unmatched junction bases: 14. Germline loops: CDR1 GTSNPN, CDR2 SVGIG (reference sequence). The CDR3, as DNA: TGTGCCGTTCAGGAACAGGGGGCGCGGAGCACCTTC. This encodes CAVQEQGARSTF.

The gene calls are TRBV6-2 or TRBV6-3 and TRBJ2-6; 9 nucleotides align to TRBD1. With V trimmed by 5 bases and J by 4 bases, 6 bases remained unmatched. The CDR3 is 16 amino acids. Germline loops: CDR1 MNHEY, CDR2 SVGEGT. The CDR3 sequence: CASSRDRVSGANVLTF. Written as DNA, the CDR3 is TGTGCCAGCAGTAGGGACAGGGTGAGCGGGGCCAACGTCCTGACTTTC.

The rearrangement links TRBV28 to TRBJ2-5; 7 positions agree with TRBD1. CDR1 and CDR2 (germline): MDHEN, SYDVKM. Trimming at V came to 3 bases and at J to 2 bases, leaving 12 bases not matched to a gene. There are 17 residues in the CDR3. In DNA form, the CDR3 reads TGTGCCAGCAGTTTTATCCCCTTCCAGGGACAGCAAGAGACCCAGTACTTC. It yields the protein CASSFIPFQGQQETQYF.

This sequence joins TRBV19 and TRBJ1-4; D remains unclear. This CDR3 contains 15 residues. Germline assignment: CDR1 LNHDA and CDR2 SQIVND (reference sequence). V shed 6 bases and J shed 0 bases, with 11 bases lying between them. CDR3 sequence reads: CASRMGTTTNEKLFF. DNA of the CDR3: TGTGCCAGTAGGATGGGAACGACAACTAATGAAAAACTGTTTTTT.

The CDR3 loop is CASRGDRGTYNEQFF. Written as DNA, the CDR3 is TGTGCCAGCAGAGGGGACAGGGGCACATACAATGAGCAGTTCTTC. The chain is built from TRBV7-2 and TRBJ2-1, with 10 bases lining up with TRBD1. Germline lookup yields CDR1 SGHTA and CDR2 FQGNSA. The CDR3 covers 15 residues. V gave up 6 bases and J gave up 4 bases; unmatched junction bases: 6.

CDR3 loop: CASSRGRGVDTQYF. The CDR3 DNA reads as TGTGCCAGTAGTAGGGGGCGGGGGGTAGATACGCAGTATTTT. The V and J genes are TRBV19 and TRBJ2-3; 8 nucleotides line up with TRBD2. CDR1 LNHDA and CDR2 SQIVND come from the germline V gene (reference sequence). Trimming cost V 4 bases and J 5 bases; bases outside gene matches: 5. The CDR3 is 14 residues long.

A few counts support this clone. V gene TRBV19 combines with J gene TRBJ1-5, with 11 bases lining up with TRBD1. The ends lost 7 bases at V and 5 bases at J; junction bases unmatched: 4. CDR3 length equals 14 residues. Looked up from germline, CDR1 is LNHDA and CDR2 is SQIVND (reference sequence). The CDR3 DNA follows: TGTGCCAGTACTAAGGACAGGGGGCATCAGCCCCAGCATTTT. It encodes CASTKDRGHQPQHF. The full variable domain, completed using reference TRBV19 and TRBJ1-5, is DGGITQSPKYLFRKEGQNVTLSCEQNLNHDAMYWYRQDPGQGLRLIYYSQIVNDFQKGDIAEGYSVSREKKESFPLTVTSAQKNPTAFYLCASTKDRGHQPQHFGDGTRLSIL.

V usage is TRBV7-9 and J usage is TRBJ1-2; weak D call: TRBD1 (6 bases). The CDR3 sequence is 15 residues long. In germline, CDR1 is SEHNR, CDR2 FQNEAQ (reference sequence). The V gene lost 4 bases and the J gene lost 4 bases, with 16 bases spanning the gap. CDR3 sequence: CASSWGRQGTYGYTF. DNA for the CDR3: TGTGCCAGCAGCTGGGGGCGGCAGGGGACCTATGGCTACACCTTC. The full variable domain, its missing parts supplied by reference TRBV7-9 and TRBJ1-2, is DTGVSQNPRHKITKRGQNVTFRCDPISEHNRLYWYRQTLGQGPEFLTYFQNEAQLEKSRLLSDRFSAERPKGSFSTLEIQRTEQGDSAMYLCASSWGRQGTYGYTFGSGTRLTVV.

As DNA, the CDR3 is TGTGCCATCAGCCGACAGGGAGGCTACACCTTC. Amino acid sequence: CAISRQGGYTF. The chain recombines TRBV10-3 with TRBJ1-2; TRBD1 aligns across 7 bases. The CDR3 contains 11 residues. From germline, CDR1 is ENHRY and CDR2 SYGVKD. The V gene end was trimmed by 6 bases and the J gene end by 8 bases; junction bases not matched to a gene: 3.

The V and J genes are TRBV12-5 and TRBJ2-1, with TRBD2 matching 7 bases. The germline V gene encodes CDR1 LGHNT and CDR2 FRNRAP. The CDR3 totals 13 residues. V shed 5 bases and J 5 bases; nucleotides not matched to a gene: 3. The CDR3 nucleotides read TGTGCTAGTGGTGGACTAGTTCACAATGAGCAGTTCTTC. Its translation: CASGGLVHNEQFF.

The chain joins TRBV19 to TRBJ1-1; possible D gene TRBD1, 5 bases. Germline loops: CDR1 LNHDA, CDR2 SQIVND (reference sequence). The germline V and J ends were trimmed by 7 bases and 0 bases, with 15 bases remaining between them. The CDR3 totals 15 residues. CDR3 nucleotides: TGTGCCAGTAACCAGGGATGGAGGGTGAACACTGAAGCTTTCTTT. The encoded protein is CASNQGWRVNTEAFF.

The rearrangement uses TRBV5-8 and TRBJ2-3; TRBD2 aligns across 10 bases. Germline CDR1 SGHTS, CDR2 YDEGEE. Trimming took 1 base from V and 1 from J; bases not matched to a gene: 9. The CDR3 loop spans 18 amino acids. CDR3 DNA: TGTGCCAGCAGCTTGTATACTAGCGGGATTGGCGGCACAGATACGCAGTATTTT. Translated, it gives CASSLYTSGIGGTDTQYF.

For the CDR3, the DNA is TGTGCCAGCTGTGGGCCGAACGGGGCCTACGAGCAGTACTTC. Encoded protein: CASCGPNGAYEQYF. The chain joins TRBV28 to TRBJ2-7, with a weak D call TRBD2 (5 bases). CDR1 is MDHEN and CDR2 is SYDVKM in the germline V gene. Deletions cut 8 bases from V and 2 bases from J, with 16 bases between. This CDR3 is built from 14 residues. Complete variable domain (other parts from reference TRBV28 and TRBJ2-7): DVKVTQSSRYLVKRTGEKVFLECVQDMDHENMFWYRQDPGLGLRLIYFSYDVKMKEKGDIPEGYSVSREKKERFSLILESASTNQTSMYLCASCGPNGAYEQYFGPGTRLTVT.

The CDR3 sequence: CASSIAVQGMRAKNIQYF. CDR3 in DNA: TGTGCCAGTAGTATAGCCGTACAGGGGATGAGGGCCAAAAACATTCAGTACTTC. The chain combines TRBV19 with TRBJ2-4, with 7 bases aligning to TRBD1. V dropped 1 base and J dropped 1; count of bases not matched to a gene: 10. Germline CDR1 and CDR2: LNHDA and SQIVND (reference sequence). The CDR3 sequence is 18 residues long. The full variable domain, in which reference TRBV19 and TRBJ2-4 provide the parts outside the CDR3, is DGGITQSPKYLFRKEGQNVTLSCEQNLNHDAMYWYRQDPGQGLRLIYYSQIVNDFQKGDIAEGYSVSREKKESFPLTVTSAQKNPTAFYLCASSIAVQGMRAKNIQYFGAGTRLSVL.

The chain recombines TRBV5-1 with TRBJ1-1; TRBD1 might be the D (6 bases). Germline lookup yields CDR1 SGHRS and CDR2 YFSETQ. The CDR3 length is 12 residues. Trimming removed 4 bases at V and 10 bases at J, with 14 bases between. CDR3 in DNA: TGCGCCAGCAGCACACAGGGCTCTCGAGCTTTCTTT. Its translation is CASSTQGSRAFF. Full variable domain (outside the CDR3, taken from reference TRBV5-1 and TRBJ1-1): KAGVTQTPRYLIKTRGQQVTLSCSPISGHRSVSWYQQTPGQGLQFLFEYFSETQRNKGNFPGRFSGRQFSNSRSEMNVSTLELGDSALYLCASSTQGSRAFFGQGTRLTVV.

The rearrangement links TRBV25-1 to TRBJ2-1; no clear D. CDR3 length: 15 residues. Germline V CDR1 and CDR2: MGHDK, SYGVNS. V lost 8 bases to trimming and J lost 0 bases, with 14 bases between them. CDR3 in amino acids: CASSGLPVSYNEQFF. The CDR3 DNA follows: TGTGCCAGCTCCGGGTTACCGGTCTCCTACAATGAGCAGTTCTTC.

This rearrangement joins TRBV18 to TRBJ2-3; D not certain. Deletions cut 2 bases from V and 0 bases from J, with 12 bases between. Germline V gives CDR1 KGHSH, CDR2 LQKENI. This CDR3 has 16 residues. CDR3 sequence (DNA): TGTGCCAGCTCACCAAGGGTTGCATATAGCACAGATACGCAGTATTTT. It encodes CASSPRVAYSTDTQYF.